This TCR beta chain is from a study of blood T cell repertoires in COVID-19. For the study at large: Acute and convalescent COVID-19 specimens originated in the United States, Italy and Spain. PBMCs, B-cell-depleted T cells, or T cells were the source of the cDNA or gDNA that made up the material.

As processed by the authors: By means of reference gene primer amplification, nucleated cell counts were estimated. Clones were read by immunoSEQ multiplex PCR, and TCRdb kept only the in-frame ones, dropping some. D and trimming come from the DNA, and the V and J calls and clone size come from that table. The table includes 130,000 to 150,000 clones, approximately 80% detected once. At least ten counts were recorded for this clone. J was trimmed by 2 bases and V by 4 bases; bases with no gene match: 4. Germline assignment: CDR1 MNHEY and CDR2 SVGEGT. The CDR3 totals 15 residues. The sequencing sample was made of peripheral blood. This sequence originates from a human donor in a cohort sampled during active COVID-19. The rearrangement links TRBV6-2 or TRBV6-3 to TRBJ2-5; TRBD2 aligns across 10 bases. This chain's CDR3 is CASSSGSGGQETQYF. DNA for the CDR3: TGTGCCAGCAGTTCGGGTAGCGGGGGGCAAGAGACCCAGTACTTC.